This T cell receptor (beta chain) came from a study of CD8 T cells in ankylosing spondylitis. Broader study findings: Blood from ankylosing spondylitis patients appeared to carry a characteristic roughly 8-variant TCR beta motif. In reactive arthritis synovial fluid and blood, some motif variants had been reported before.

Quantitative barcoded 5'-RACE was used to prepare TCR beta libraries. TCRdb processed the 5' RACE reads anew with MiXCR; each CDR3 protein has one entry. Among approximately 540,000 distinct CDR3 sequences listed, roughly 13% were seen once. Only a few counts were recorded for this clonotype. What it binds is unknown. Material: blood, either unsorted or a sorted T cell fraction (not recorded which). This TCR derives from a male donor with ankylosing spondylitis.

The CDR3 DNA sequence: TGTGCCAGCAGCTTAGAGACAGTCAACAATGAGCAGTTCTTC. Its translation is CASSLETVNNEQFF. The chain joins TRBV5-6 to TRBJ2-1; perhaps TRBD1 as D (5 bases). This CDR3 contains 14 residues. Looked up from germline, CDR1 is SGHDT and CDR2 is YYEEEE. V shed 2 bases and J shed 5 bases, with 11 bases lying between them.